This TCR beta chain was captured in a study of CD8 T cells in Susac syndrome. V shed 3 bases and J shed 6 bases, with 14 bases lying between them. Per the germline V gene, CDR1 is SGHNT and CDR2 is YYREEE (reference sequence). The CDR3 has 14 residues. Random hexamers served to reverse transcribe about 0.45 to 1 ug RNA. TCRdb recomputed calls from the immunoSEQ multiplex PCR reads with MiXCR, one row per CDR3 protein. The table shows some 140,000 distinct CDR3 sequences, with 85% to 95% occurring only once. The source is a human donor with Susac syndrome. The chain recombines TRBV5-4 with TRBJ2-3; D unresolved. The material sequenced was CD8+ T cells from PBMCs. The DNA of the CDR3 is TGTGCCAGCAGCTCGATCGGACCCTCGGATACGCAGTATTTT. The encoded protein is CASSSIGPSDTQYF.